One T cell receptor beta chain is described in this entry. CDR3 length: 14 amino acids. V gave up 4 bases and J gave up 8 bases, with 14 bases separating them. CDR1 MNHEY and CDR2 SVGAGI come from the germline V gene. Clones were read by immunoSEQ multiplex PCR, and TCRdb kept only the in-frame ones, dropping some. The sample contains 100,000 or so clones, approximately 78% of which appear only once. The data originate from a study of blood T cell repertoires in COVID-19. V usage is TRBV6-5 and J usage is TRBJ1-4; no clear D gene. The sequenced sample consisted of peripheral blood. The origin of this receptor is a woman aged 80 or over with acute or convalescent COVID-19. DNA of the CDR3: TGTGCCAGCAGTTCAACCGGGAGGTGGGAAAAACTGTTTTTT. This gives the protein CASSSTGRWEKLFF.